The 5 T cell receptor beta chains given below trace back to one sample, sequenced in a study of blood T cell repertoires in COVID-19. Measured with immunoSEQ multiplex PCR; TCRdb has only the in-frame clones, and not every one. In the table there are some 59,000 clones, 81% of which are singletons. Source material: peripheral blood. These receptors were obtained from an older woman with acute or convalescent COVID-19.

The V and J genes are TRBV30 and TRBJ1-1; 7 bases agree with TRBD1. The ends lost 4 bases at V and 1 base at J; junction bases unmatched: 9. This CDR3 spans 15 amino acids. Germline V gene sequence: CDR1 GTSNPN, CDR2 SVGIG (reference sequence). The CDR3 loop reads CAWTPWTGRNTEAFF. CDR3 nucleotide sequence: TGTGCCTGGACCCCCTGGACAGGAAGGAACACTGAAGCTTTCTTT.

The chain employs TRBV6-5 and TRBJ2-7, with 9 positions matching TRBD1. V dropped 6 bases and J dropped 2; count of bases not matched to a gene: 5. Germline loops: CDR1 MNHEY, CDR2 SVGAGI. This CDR3 spans 14 amino acids. The DNA of the CDR3 is TGTGCCAGCAGATCCGACAGGGGGACCTACGAGCAGTACTTC. Its protein is CASRSDRGTYEQYF.

The CDR3, as DNA: TGTGCCAGCAGCTTACGGGGATTGAGCTCTGGAAACACCATATATTTT. Translated: CASSLRGLSSGNTIYF. The genes are TRBV7-8 and TRBJ1-3; D is ambiguous. Looked up from germline, CDR1 is SGHVS and CDR2 is FQNEAQ. V was pared by 2 bases and J by 0 bases, with 11 bases between. This CDR3 has 16 residues.

The V call is TRBV7-9, the J call TRBJ1-5; TRBD1 matches at 8 bases. V gave up 4 bases and J gave up 3 bases; unmatched junction bases: 8. The CDR3 totals 16 residues. Germline V gene sequence: CDR1 SEHNR, CDR2 FQNEAQ (reference sequence). The CDR3 is CASSSSGQGSNQPQHF. The CDR3 nucleotides are TGTGCCAGCAGCTCGTCAGGACAGGGATCCAATCAGCCCCAGCATTTT. Full variable domain (rest looked up from reference TRBV7-9 and TRBJ1-5): DTGVSQNPRHKITKRGQNVTFRCDPISEHNRLYWYRQTLGQGPEFLTYFQNEAQLEKSRLLSDRFSAERPKGSFSTLEIQRTEQGDSAMYLCASSSSGQGSNQPQHFGDGTRLSIL.

The V gene is TRBV7-9, the J gene TRBJ1-1; 7 bases match TRBD1. V gave up 5 bases and J gave up 6 bases; unmatched junction bases: 9. The V gene's germline CDR1 is SEHNR and CDR2 FQNEAQ (reference sequence). The CDR3 is 14 residues long. The CDR3: CASSTRQGFAEAFF. CDR3 coding DNA: TGTGCCAGCAGCACGCGACAGGGTTTCGCTGAAGCTTTCTTT.